The 32 T cell receptor beta chains below all came from one sample that was sequenced in a study of T cell responses to AZD1222 COVID-19 vaccine (dated by TCRdb to the early 2020s). The library was built by means of the immunoSEQ multiplex PCR assay. As stored in TCRdb, this immuneACCESS dataset retains in-frame rearrangements with V and J assigned. A fraction of the clones does not appear; measured against another copy, unresolved V genes explain less than half of the discrepancy, and the remainder lacks a known reason. Here the sample has about 160,000 clones; approximately 87% occur a single time. In total, the top ten clones hold 4% to 5.5% of the sample. The time point tag for this specimen amounts to: about 28 days (+/-7) after the second vaccine dose. The starting material was peripheral blood, obtained 28 days after the second AZD1222 dose. Source of these receptors: an adult who received the AZD1222 COVID-19 vaccine.

This chain uses TRBV6-5 with TRBJ1-2, with 10 bases lining up with TRBD1. Germline CDR1 MNHEY, CDR2 SVGAGI. CDR3 length: 14 amino acids. The junction had 5 bases not matched to a gene; V was cut back by 4 bases and J by 6 bases. The DNA of the CDR3 is TGTGCCAGCAGTTCGACAGGGGGCGCCAATGGCTACACCTTC. Protein sequence: CASSSTGGANGYTF.

CDR3 sequence (DNA): TGTGCCAGCAGAACGACTATTCAGAACTATGGCTACACCTTC. Translation: CASRTTIQNYGYTF. The chain joins TRBV7-2 to TRBJ1-2; D is undetermined. The V gene lost 6 bases and the J gene lost 2 bases, with 13 bases spanning the gap. The CDR3 runs to 14 residues. Germline V gives CDR1 SGHTA, CDR2 FQGNSA.

V usage is TRBV3-1 (or the pseudogene TRBV3-2) and J usage is TRBJ2-7; D is unclear. Trimming left V 4 bases short and J 0 bases short, with 13 bases between. Germline assignment: CDR1 LGHDT and CDR2 YNNKEL (reference sequence). The CDR3 consists of 15 residues. The CDR3 DNA reads TGTGCCAGCAGCCGAGGTGCGGCAGTCTCCTACGAGCAGTACTTC. As protein: CASSRGAAVSYEQYF.

CDR3 in amino acids: CASSLATGGEKLFF. In DNA, the CDR3 is TGCGCCAGCAGCTTGGCAACAGGGGGAGAAAAACTGTTTTTT. The V gene is TRBV5-1, the J gene TRBJ1-4; 8 bases map to TRBD1. CDR3 size: 14 residues. J was trimmed by 8 bases and V by 0 bases; bases with no gene match: 3. The germline CDR1 and CDR2 sequences are SGHRS and YFSETQ.

V gene TRBV9 combines with J gene TRBJ1-1, with a weak D call TRBD1 (6 bases). CDR3 length: 12 amino acids. V was trimmed by 2 bases and J by 7 bases, leaving 9 bases between them. The V gene's germline CDR1 is SGDLS and CDR2 YYNGEE. The CDR3 DNA follows: TGTGCCAGCAGCGTGGAGGGACATGAAGCTTTCTTT. Amino acids: CASSVEGHEAFF.

The genes are TRBV18 and TRBJ2-1, with D possibly called TRBD1 or TRBD2 (6 bases each). The length of the CDR3 is 15 residues. Trimming removed 3 bases at V and 9 bases at J, with 18 bases between. Germline assignment: CDR1 KGHSH and CDR2 LQKENI. In DNA, the CDR3 is TGTGCCAGCTCACCCGACAGGCGCGGGAAGATTGAGCAGTTCTTC. Its translation is CASSPDRRGKIEQFF.

The V gene is TRBV6-1, the J gene TRBJ1-1; D remains ambiguous. Deletions cut 2 bases from V and 3 bases from J, with 10 bases between. CDR1 and CDR2 from the germline V gene are MNHNS and SASEGT. The CDR3 covers 14 residues. The CDR3 here is CASSERYGYTEAFF. CDR3 nucleotides: TGTGCCAGCAGTGAAAGGTATGGGTACACTGAAGCTTTCTTT.

V and J are TRBV4-2 and TRBJ2-4; 13 positions match TRBD2. The CDR3 is 17 amino acids. From germline, CDR1 is LGHNA and CDR2 YNFKEQ. The junction had 4 bases not matched to a gene; V was cut back by 0 bases and J by 5 bases. DNA of the CDR3: TGTGCCAGCAGCCAAGAAGGTACTAGCGGGGGGGAAAACATTCAGTACTTC. Its protein product is CASSQEGTSGGENIQYF.

V usage is TRBV6-5 and J usage is TRBJ2-5, with 15 positions matching TRBD2. J lost 5 bases, V lost 4 bases, and 2 bases had no gene match. Germline V gene lookup returns CDR1 MNHEY and CDR2 SVGAGI. The CDR3 runs 15 residues. The CDR3 spells CASSSGLAGGETQYF. The CDR3, as DNA: TGTGCCAGCAGTTCGGGACTAGCGGGGGGTGAGACCCAGTACTTC.

The chain uses TRBV19 and TRBJ2-2; D gene uncertain. Germline loops: CDR1 LNHDA, CDR2 SQIVND (reference sequence). The CDR3 covers 15 residues. The V end was cut by 6 bases, the J end by 0 bases, with 11 bases between. The CDR3: CASRQAYANTGELFF. In nucleotides, the CDR3 is TGTGCCAGTAGGCAGGCTTACGCGAACACCGGGGAGCTGTTTTTT.

The chain couples TRBV6-1 to TRBJ2-5, with 9 bases identical to TRBD2. Germline trimming cut 4 bases from V and 4 bases from J; bases unmatched to any gene: 10. Germline CDR1 MNHNS, CDR2 SASEGT. The CDR3 has 16 amino acids. CDR3 DNA: TGTGCCAGCAGTGGTTTAGCGGGGGTGAGCCGAGAGACCCAGTACTTC. It yields the protein CASSGLAGVSRETQYF.

The chain carries TRBV5-1 and TRBJ2-6, with D unresolved. The V end was cut by 0 bases, the J end by 0 bases, with 7 bases between. The CDR3 is 16 residues long. The germline CDR1 and CDR2 sequences are SGHRS and YFSETQ. CDR3 sequence reads: CASSLVLSSGANVLTF. CDR3 coding DNA: TGCGCCAGCAGCTTGGTCTTAAGCTCTGGGGCCAACGTCCTGACTTTC.

The chain combines TRBV20-1 with TRBJ2-5, with D perhaps TRBD2 (6 bases). The V gene lost 3 bases and the J gene lost 5 bases, with 10 bases spanning the gap. Germline V gives CDR1 DFQATT, CDR2 SNEGSKA (reference sequence). CDR3 size: 12 residues. The chain's CDR3 is CSASLRGETQYF. CDR3 coding DNA: TGCAGTGCTAGTCTACGGGGGGAGACCCAGTACTTC.

The CDR3 DNA is TGTGCCAGCAGCCTAAGTGAGCTCGGGGCTACAATCTACGAGCAGTACTTC. Translating it yields CASSLSELGATIYEQYF. The gene calls are TRBV3-1 (or the pseudogene TRBV3-2) and TRBJ2-7; D may be TRBD1 or TRBD2 (5 bases each). Germline-derived CDR1 and CDR2 are LGHDT and YNNKEL (reference sequence). V was shortened by 4 bases and J by 3 bases, with 22 bases between the two germline ends. The CDR3 extends over 17 amino acids.

This clone was counted a single time. The V and J genes are TRBV5-4 and TRBJ1-1; 7 bases map to TRBD1. Germline V gene sequence: CDR1 SGHNT, CDR2 YYREEE (reference sequence). J gave up 8 bases and V 0 bases, and 7 bases lay outside the gene matches. The length of the CDR3 is 14 residues. The CDR3 region is CASSLVGDRREAFF. CDR3 DNA: TGTGCCAGCAGCTTGGTCGGGGACAGACGAGAAGCTTTCTTT.

The rearrangement links TRBV5-4 to TRBJ2-7; D ambiguous. The germline V gene has CDR1 SGHNT and CDR2 YYREEE (reference sequence). V gave up 3 bases and J gave up 3 bases, with 13 bases separating them. This CDR3 is 14 amino acids long. CDR3 region: CASSWSDNIYEQYF. CDR3 nucleotide sequence: TGTGCCAGCAGCTGGTCCGACAACATCTACGAGCAGTACTTC.

The genes are TRBV5-5 and TRBJ1-1; tentative D call: TRBD1 (5 bases). From germline, CDR1 is SGHKS and CDR2 YYEKEE (reference sequence). The V and J ends lost 6 bases and 3 bases respectively, with 24 bases between them. The CDR3 sequence is 17 residues long. The CDR3 DNA follows: TGTGCCAGCACCCCCAGGAGGGGCGGTTACTATGACACTGAAGCTTTCTTT. Residues: CASTPRRGGYYDTEAFF. Together with reference TRBV5-5 and TRBJ1-1, the CDR3 gives the full variable domain: DAGVTQSPTHLIKTRGQQVTLRCSPISGHKSVSWYQQVLGQGPQFIFQYYEKEERGRGNFPDRFSARQFPNYSSELNVNALLLGDSALYLCASTPRRGGYYDTEAFFGQGTRLTVV.

The chain couples TRBV29-1 to TRBJ1-4, with D perhaps TRBD1 (6 bases). V was cut by 0 bases and J by 11 bases, with 16 bases left in between. Germline loops: CDR1 SQVTM, CDR2 ANQGSEA. This CDR3 is 14 amino acids long. The DNA for the CDR3 is TGCAGCGTTGAAGATGGGAACAGGGCCGGTAAACTGTTTTTT. Protein product: CSVEDGNRAGKLFF.

The chain combines TRBV30 with TRBJ1-1; TRBD1 is a possible D gene (5 bases). CDR3 length: 12 amino acids. Trimming removed 3 bases at V and 8 bases at J, with 13 bases between. Germline-derived CDR1 and CDR2 are GTSNPN and SVGIG (reference sequence). CDR3 sequence: CAWSENGGEAFF. In DNA, the CDR3 is TGTGCCTGGAGCGAAAATGGGGGGGAAGCTTTCTTT.

This clone appeared a few times. The chain employs TRBV6-2 or TRBV6-3 and TRBJ2-4, with TRBD2 matching over 9 bases. V gave up 5 bases and J gave up 3 bases; unmatched junction bases: 5. Germline CDR1 is MNHEY and CDR2 is SVGEGT. CDR3 size: 15 residues. This CDR3 is CASSLHSGGKNIQYF. CDR3 nucleotide sequence: TGTGCCAGCAGTCTTCATAGCGGGGGCAAAAACATTCAGTACTTC.

This chain links TRBV15 with TRBJ2-3; 10 bases are shared with TRBD2. CDR1 is LNHNV, CDR2 YYDKDF, per germline (reference sequence). Unmatched junction bases numbered 2, after V lost 1 base and J lost 1 base. CDR3 length: 16 amino acids. The CDR3 DNA reads as TGTGCCACCAGCAGAGGAACTAGCGGGGGCACAGATACGCAGTATTTT. Protein product: CATSRGTSGGTDTQYF.

The V call is TRBV4-3, the J call TRBJ1-6; the D is unclear. The CDR3 has 16 amino acids. Germline V gives CDR1 LGHNA, CDR2 YSLEER. V was pared by 0 bases and J by 7 bases, with 13 bases between. CDR3 sequence: CASSQDSGPWNSPLHF. Here the CDR3 DNA reads TGCGCCAGCAGCCAAGACAGTGGGCCGTGGAATTCACCCCTCCACTTT.

This clone has more than one count but fewer than ten. The rearrangement uses TRBV6-2 or TRBV6-3 and TRBJ1-5; D perhaps matches TRBD1 (5 bases). Germline V CDR1 and CDR2: MNHEY, SVGEGT. V shed 2 bases and J shed 4 bases, with 15 bases lying between them. This CDR3 region has 16 residues. Here the CDR3 DNA reads TGTGCCAGCAGTTACGTTCAGGGATCGGGAAATCAGCCCCAGCATTTT. This codes for CASSYVQGSGNQPQHF.

The rearrangement uses TRBV6-5 and TRBJ1-2, with TRBD1 matching 9 bases. Germline V lookup: CDR1 MNHEY, CDR2 SVGAGI. The CDR3 runs to 15 residues. After removal of 6 bases from V and 4 bases from J, the junction contained 9 bases not matched to a gene. The CDR3 is CASRRTGVGAYGYTF. The CDR3 DNA sequence: TGTGCCAGCAGAAGGACAGGGGTGGGAGCCTATGGCTACACCTTC.

The chain uses TRBV19 and TRBJ1-1, with D maybe TRBD1 (6 bases). Per the germline V gene, CDR1 is LNHDA and CDR2 is SQIVND (reference sequence). This CDR3 contains 15 residues. Trimming left V 7 bases short and J 1 base short, with 16 bases between. The CDR3 sequence: CASTQWGAANTEAFF. The CDR3 DNA is TGTGCCAGTACCCAATGGGGGGCAGCGAACACTGAAGCTTTCTTT.

The chain carries TRBV7-9 and TRBJ1-1; D remains unclear. Germline values: CDR1 SEHNR, CDR2 FQNEAQ (reference sequence). The ends were cut back, 2 bases at V and 7 bases at J, with 11 bases in the middle. The CDR3 consists of 13 residues. CDR3 region: CASSLISKSEAFF. The CDR3, as DNA: TGTGCCAGCAGCTTAATCAGTAAGAGTGAAGCTTTCTTT.

V gene TRBV6-1 combines with J gene TRBJ1-3, with a tentative D call TRBD1 (5 bases). The CDR3 loop spans 14 amino acids. Germline-derived CDR1 and CDR2 are MNHNS and SASEGT. V shed 6 bases and J shed 0 bases, with 9 bases lying between them. The CDR3, as DNA: TGTGCCAGCAGCGACAGAAGCTCTGGAAACACCATATATTTT. Translated: CASSDRSSGNTIYF.

This clone appeared a single time. The CDR3 loop is CASSPRSGRANTEAFF. DNA of the CDR3: TGCGCCAGCAGCCCCCGGTCCGGCAGGGCGAACACTGAAGCTTTCTTT. The chain recombines TRBV5-1 with TRBJ1-1; a weak D match, TRBD1 (5 bases). The CDR3 consists of 16 residues. V lost 4 bases, J lost 1 base, and 17 bases lay in between. Germline lookup yields CDR1 SGHRS and CDR2 YFSETQ.

This chain uses TRBV3-1 (or the pseudogene TRBV3-2) with TRBJ1-1; no firm D call. V shed 3 bases and J shed 11 bases, with 13 bases lying between them. The CDR3 sequence is 12 residues long. Germline-derived CDR1 and CDR2 are LGHDT and YNNKEL (reference sequence). The DNA for the CDR3 is TGTGCCAGCAGCCAGGCGGGCACGGTGGCTTTCTTT. It specifies CASSQAGTVAFF.

This rearrangement joins TRBV3-1 (or the pseudogene TRBV3-2) to TRBJ2-2; no firm D call. V was pared by 1 base and J by 4 bases, with 13 bases between. CDR3 length equals 16 residues. Germline-derived CDR1 and CDR2 are LGHDT and YNNKEL (reference sequence). Here the CDR3 reads CASSQAPLSSTGELFF. DNA for the CDR3: TGTGCCAGCAGCCAAGCTCCTCTATCAAGCACCGGGGAGCTGTTTTTT.

CDR3 loop: CASSPYGVAGEQFF. The DNA for the CDR3 is TGCGCCAGCAGCCCTTATGGGGTAGCGGGTGAGCAGTTCTTC. The V gene is TRBV10-2, the J gene TRBJ2-1, with 7 positions matching TRBD2. The germline V gene has CDR1 WSHSY and CDR2 SAAADI. The CDR3 length is 14 residues. V trimming: 6 bases; J trimming: 9 bases; junction bases outside the gene matches: 11.

The CDR3 bases are TGTGCCAGCAGTGCACCGGGAGCGAGCTCTGGAAACACCATATATTTT. It codes for CASSAPGASSGNTIYF. This sequence joins TRBV6-1 and TRBJ1-3; D is unclear. The CDR3 length is 16 residues. Germline V gene lookup returns CDR1 MNHNS and CDR2 SASEGT. Deletions cut 4 bases from V and 0 bases from J, with 13 bases between.